The clone carrying this T cell receptor beta chain was counted ten times or more. Its antigen is not identified. Amplified TCR beta CDR3 regions came from RNA transcripts. HTBI primers were the set used in a first-round RT-PCR of the TCR CDR3. MiXCR, run by TCRdb on the multiplex PCR reads, gives a single entry per CDR3 protein. This table has about 700,000 distinct CDR3 sequences, about 15% appearing once. Uncontrolled infections, other autoimmune diseases, pregnancy or lactation led to exclusion of patients. Each 10 ml fresh peripheral blood draw supplied the PBMCs. This sample was taken from a study of T cells in Graves' hyperthyroidism and ophthalmopathy. Notes on the study in general: Ophthalmopathy got predicted by the model a median roughly 6.4 months before its onset. Appearing also in blood were most of the thyroid clonotypes expanded above 0.001.

Trimming cost V 1 base and J 3 bases, with 5 bases left between them. This CDR3 contains 12 residues. CDR1 and CDR2 (germline): DFQATT, SNEGSKA (reference sequence). Sequencing was done on a sample of blood. The source is a young woman with Graves' hyperthyroidism. The chain couples TRBV20-1 to TRBJ2-3; no reliable D call. The CDR3 loop is CSARVGTDTQYF. CDR3 coding DNA: TGCAGTGCTAGAGTTGGTACAGATACGCAGTATTTT.